A single sample gave rise to the 21 T cell receptor beta chains below, sequenced in a study of cytomegalovirus exposure and HLA in healthy donors (dated by TCRdb to about 2017). The library was generated by the immunoSEQ multiplex PCR assay. For the multiplex PCR, a mixture combining 60 forward primers for TCR Vbeta segments and 13 reverse primers for TCR Jbeta segments was used. TCRdb obtained this table from immuneACCESS and retained in-frame rearrangements with V and J assigned. These tables miss some clones; where compared with another copy, unresolved V genes account for less than half of the shortfall, and the remainder is unexplained. The sample data list tens of thousands of clones, and over 75% of these were observed just once. Approximately 12% of the sample comes from the top ten. The sample taken for sequencing was PBMCs. These receptors were collected from a female donor in good health and CMV-seronegative.

This chain joins TRBV7-2 and TRBJ2-7; D not certain. This CDR3 comprises 11 residues. V lost 5 bases, J lost 10 bases, and 12 bases lay in between. The germline gives CDR1 SGHTA, CDR2 FQGNSA. The CDR3 coding sequence is TGTGCCAGCAGCCCATTGTCGGTACAGTACTTC. Amino acid sequence: CASSPLSVQYF.

J is TRBJ1-3 and V is TRBV7-9; D gene uncertain. The CDR3 is 12 residues long. V gave up 2 bases and J gave up 6 bases, with 5 bases separating them. CDR1 SEHNR and CDR2 FQNEAQ come from the germline V gene (reference sequence). The DNA for the CDR3 is TGTGCCAGCAGCTTACCACAAAACACCATATATTTT. This codes for CASSLPQNTIYF.

By sample share, this clone is medium-sized. The rearrangement links TRBV19 to TRBJ1-1, with D possibly TRBD1 on 6 matching bases. V lost 6 bases and J lost 1, with 9 bases in between. The CDR3 extends over 13 amino acids. Germline V gene lookup returns CDR1 LNHDA and CDR2 SQIVND (reference sequence). The CDR3 here is CASRPGQNTEAFF. The CDR3 DNA sequence: TGTGCCAGTAGGCCGGGACAGAACACTGAAGCTTTCTTT.

The J gene is TRBJ1-3, the V gene TRBV19, with D perhaps matching TRBD1 (5 bases). The length of the CDR3 is 14 residues. Trimming removed 3 bases from V and 0 bases from J, with 6 bases in between. Looked up from germline, CDR1 is LNHDA and CDR2 is SQIVND (reference sequence). The DNA for the CDR3 is TGTGCCAGTAGTATTGACAGCTCTGGAAACACCATATATTTT. It encodes CASSIDSSGNTIYF.

J is TRBJ1-2 and V is TRBV28; 8 bases fit TRBD1. Per germline, CDR1 MDHEN and CDR2 SYDVKM. The CDR3 is 17 amino acids. The J segment lost 4 bases and the V segment lost 3 bases, leaving 13 bases of the junction unmatched. CDR3 protein: CASSLMVNGQGRYGYTF. The CDR3 DNA reads as TGTGCCAGCAGTTTGATGGTAAATGGACAGGGACGCTATGGCTACACCTTC.

In the case of this clone: One end of the junction does not line up with germline, which may come from a read error. The V gene is TRBV6-5, the J gene TRBJ2-1, with 13 bases identical to TRBD2. Germline lookup yields CDR1 MNHEY and CDR2 SVGAGI. The length of the CDR3 is 15 residues. The CDR3 bases are TGTGCCAGCAGCCCGGGACTAGCGGGGTACAATGAGCAGCTCTTC. Protein product: CASSPGLAGYNEQLF.

The chain carries TRBV11-3 and TRBJ1-5; TRBD1 aligns across 8 bases. Per the germline V gene, CDR1 is SGHNT and CDR2 is YENEEA. Trimming removed 3 bases from V and 0 bases from J; junction bases left unmatched: 10. The CDR3 extends over 18 amino acids. CDR3 sequence (DNA): TGTGCCAGCAGCTTCAGGGGGCGACGTACTAATAGCAATCAGCCCCAGCATTTT. Its translation is CASSFRGRRTNSNQPQHF.

The chain carries TRBV11-2 and TRBJ2-5; TRBD1 might be the D (6 bases). The J call may be wrong; the DNA end is better matched by TRBJ2-7. The CDR3 spans 12 residues. Germline CDR1 SGHAT, CDR2 FQNNGV. CDR3 coding DNA: TGTGCCAGCAGCTTAAGGGGGTCCGAGCAGTACTTC. Protein sequence: CASSLRGSEQYF.

The V and J genes are TRBV7-3 and TRBJ2-7, with TRBD2 identical over 13 bases. The germline V gene encodes CDR1 SGHTA and CDR2 FQGTGA. The CDR3 loop spans 15 amino acids. V gave up 5 bases and J gave up 6 bases; unmatched junction bases: 7. CDR3 amino acids: CASSSTSGGAGEQYF. The CDR3 region has the DNA TGTGCCAGCAGCAGCACTAGCGGGGGGGCCGGCGAGCAGTACTTC.

The chain employs TRBV5-4 and TRBJ2-3, with D unclear. Per the germline V gene, CDR1 is SGHNT and CDR2 is YYREEE (reference sequence). The V end was cut by 1 base, the J end by 2 bases, with 5 bases between. This CDR3 region has 13 residues. The CDR3 nucleotides are TGTGCCAGCAGCTTGAGCGTCACAGATACGCAGTATTTT. Its translation is CASSLSVTDTQYF.

The chain couples TRBV28 to TRBJ1-5; 7 bases map to TRBD1. Trimming at V came to 7 bases and at J to 0 bases, leaving 9 bases not matched to a gene. In germline, CDR1 is MDHEN, CDR2 SYDVKM. This CDR3 spans 16 amino acids. The CDR3 protein is CASTDFRDSSNQPQHF. DNA of the CDR3: TGTGCCAGCACTGACTTCCGGGACAGTAGCAATCAGCCCCAGCATTTT. The complete variable domain, with remaining parts taken from reference TRBV28 and TRBJ1-5, reads DVKVTQSSRYLVKRTGEKVFLECVQDMDHENMFWYRQDPGLGLRLIYFSYDVKMKEKGDIPEGYSVSREKKERFSLILESASTNQTSMYLCASTDFRDSSNQPQHFGDGTRLSIL.

The rearrangement links TRBV19 to TRBJ2-7; a possible D gene is TRBD1 (6 bases). The V gene's germline CDR1 is LNHDA and CDR2 SQIVND (reference sequence). The CDR3 loop spans 17 amino acids. V dropped 3 bases and J dropped 2 bases, with 20 bases sitting between them. Written as DNA, the CDR3 is TGTGCCAGTAGTATCCCAGGTAGGCCGGACAGACCCTACGAGCAGTACTTC. Amino acid sequence: CASSIPGRPDRPYEQYF.

This clone was detected a few times. The J gene is TRBJ2-1, the V gene TRBV2; TRBD2 aligns across 10 bases. V was clipped by 2 bases and J by 4 bases; unmatched bases: 8. CDR3 size: 17 residues. Per the germline V gene, CDR1 is SNHLY and CDR2 is FYNNEI. CDR3 in DNA: TGTGCCAGCAGTGAAAGACTAGCGGGCGGGTATTACAATGAGCAGTTCTTC. Residues: CASSERLAGGYYNEQFF.

The chain employs TRBV29-1 and TRBJ2-3, with 11 bases matching TRBD2. Looked up from germline, CDR1 is SQVTM and CDR2 is ANQGSEA. The V and J ends lost 7 bases and 8 bases, in that order; junction bases with no gene match: 20. This CDR3 comprises 17 residues. The CDR3 loop is CSAATSGGMDPRGTQYF. CDR3 bases: TGCAGCGCCGCCACTAGCGGGGGTATGGACCCACGGGGTACGCAGTATTTT.

This rearrangement joins TRBV2 to TRBJ2-1; 13 nucleotides agree with TRBD2. Trimming at V came to 6 bases and at J to 6 bases, leaving 5 bases not matched to a gene. This CDR3 region has 15 residues. Germline values: CDR1 SNHLY, CDR2 FYNNEI. The CDR3 bases are TGTGCCAGCAGAGCCGGGACTAGCGGGACCAATGAGCAGTTCTTC. The encoded protein is CASRAGTSGTNEQFF.

The CDR3 is CASRDRANTEAFF. CDR3 sequence (DNA): TGTGCCAGCAGGGACAGGGCAAACACTGAAGCTTTCTTT. The rearrangement joins TRBV25-1 to TRBJ1-1; TRBD1 agrees at 8 bases. The CDR3 is 13 residues long. V was clipped by 6 bases and J by 2 bases; unmatched bases: 2. CDR1 is MGHDK, CDR2 SYGVNS, per germline.

This CDR3 is CSVIQGPGYTF. The CDR3 nucleotides are TGCAGCGTAATCCAGGGGCCTGGCTACACCTTC. The chain employs TRBV29-1 and TRBJ1-2; D may be TRBD1 (6 bases). CDR3 length equals 11 residues. Deletions cut 6 bases from V and 7 bases from J, with 12 bases between. Per the germline V gene, CDR1 is SQVTM and CDR2 is ANQGSEA.

The V and J genes are TRBV7-8 and TRBJ1-5, with no clear D. Germline values: CDR1 SGHVS, CDR2 FQNEAQ. CDR3 length equals 12 residues. Trimming removed 1 base at V and 5 bases at J, with 3 bases between. CDR3 nucleotides: TGTGCCAGCAGCTTAGGCGATCAGCCCCAGCATTTT. This codes for CASSLGDQPQHF. Drawing the rest from reference TRBV7-8 and TRBJ1-5, the complete variable domain is GAGVSQSPRYKVAKRGQDVALRCDPISGHVSLFWYQQALGQGPEFLTYFQNEAQLDKSGLPSDRFFAERPEGSVSTLKIQRTQQEDSAVYLCASSLGDQPQHFGDGTRLSIL.

The rearrangement uses TRBV18 and TRBJ2-1; 14 nucleotides line up with TRBD2. The CDR3 spans 20 residues. From germline, CDR1 is KGHSH and CDR2 LQKENI. The ends lost 2 bases at V and 5 bases at J; junction bases unmatched: 14. The CDR3 reads CASSPSQTSGRAWFDNEQFF. For the CDR3, the DNA is TGTGCCAGCTCACCATCCCAGACTAGCGGGAGGGCCTGGTTTGACAATGAGCAGTTCTTC.

This clone was counted once. This rearrangement joins TRBV7-9 to TRBJ1-2; TRBD1 matches 7 bases. This CDR3 has 13 amino acids. Germline assignment: CDR1 SEHNR and CDR2 FQNEAQ (reference sequence). V lost 6 bases to trimming and J lost 3 bases; unmatched junction nucleotides: 4. The CDR3 DNA is TGTGCCAGCAGTACAGGGGAGGACTATGGCTACACCTTC. Protein product: CASSTGEDYGYTF.

This clone has a single count. The chain recombines TRBV4-1 with TRBJ1-1, with D possibly being TRBD1 (5 bases). With 0 bases removed from V and 5 bases from J, the gap between germline ends came to 10 bases. This CDR3 is built from 14 residues. The germline gives CDR1 MGHRA, CDR2 YSYEKL. The CDR3 DNA sequence: TGCGCCAGCAGCCAAGACAGGGTTAGAACTGAAGCTTTCTTT. Protein product: CASSQDRVRTEAFF.